This T cell receptor beta chain was documented in a study of cytomegalovirus exposure and HLA in healthy donors. Each donor was nominally healthy when sampled (though unrecorded immune exposures were likely). PCR used 60 Vbeta primers and 13 Jbeta primers. The repertoire was sequenced with immunoSEQ multiplex PCR; TCRdb's copy has only in-frame clones and lacks some. The table records under 200,000 clones, over 60% of them present only once. Findings and caveats of the study: Reports indicated that the classifier achieved high specificity and sensitivity in diagnosing cytomegalovirus status. In a later analysis, several top co-occurrence clusters appeared linked to parvovirus B19, influenza, CMV and Epstein-Barr virus.

Germline CDR1 is SGHNT and CDR2 is YYREEE (reference sequence). The germline V and J ends were trimmed by 0 bases and 0 bases, with 15 bases remaining between them. The CDR3 runs 17 residues. Remarks on this clone: Its antigen is unknown.

The sequence was obtained from a female donor in good health and CMV-seronegative. This chain links TRBV5-4 with TRBJ2-5; D possibly corresponds to TRBD2 (6 bases). The sample taken for sequencing was PBMCs. CDR3 sequence reads: CASSLEGWRGNQETQYF. CDR3 sequence (DNA): TGTGCCAGCAGCTTGGAGGGATGGCGGGGCAACCAAGAGACCCAGTACTTC. Combining the CDR3 with reference TRBV5-4 and TRBJ2-5 gives the whole variable domain ETGVTQSPTHLIKTRGQQVTLRCSSQSGHNTVSWYQQALGQGPQFIFQYYREEENGRGNFPPRFSGLQFPNYSSELNVNALELDDSALYLCASSLEGWRGNQETQYFGPGTRLLVL.